This T cell receptor beta chain was found in a study of cytomegalovirus exposure and HLA in healthy donors. Findings of the study overall: In a later analysis, a missense DCLRE1C variant was linked to TCR beta V- and J-gene trimming.

Worth noting for this clone: What it binds is unknown.

The V segment lost 10 bases and the J segment 7 bases; nucleotides outside the gene matches: 9. The CDR3 length is 14 residues. From germline, CDR1 is ENHRY and CDR2 SYGVKD. It was with 60 Vbeta and 13 Jbeta primers that the PCR ran. Using immunoSEQ multiplex PCR, the repertoire was profiled, and TCRdb retains in-frame clones only, with some absent. The sample shows about 94,000 clones, around 77% of them seen only once. The V and J genes are TRBV10-3 and TRBJ2-1, with TRBD2 identical over 11 bases. The clonotype comes from a man aged 30 to 45 in good health and CMV-seronegative. The source material was PBMCs. The CDR3 DNA reads TGTGCCACTCATAGCGGGGGGGTGGATAATGAGCAGTTCTTC. Translated: CATHSGGVDNEQFF.